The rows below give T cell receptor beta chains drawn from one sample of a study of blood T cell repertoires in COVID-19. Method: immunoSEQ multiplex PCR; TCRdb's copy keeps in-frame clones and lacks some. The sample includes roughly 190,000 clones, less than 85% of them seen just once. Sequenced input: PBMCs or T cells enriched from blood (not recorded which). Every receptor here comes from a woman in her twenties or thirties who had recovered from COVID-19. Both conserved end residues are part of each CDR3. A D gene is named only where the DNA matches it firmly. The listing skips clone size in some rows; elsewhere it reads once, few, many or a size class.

cdr3_nt: TGTGCCAGCAGGCGTAAGGAGACCCAGTACTTC; cdr3_aa: CASRRKETQYF; d_call: .; v_call: TRBV12-3/TRBV12-4; clone_size: once; j_call: TRBJ2-5
cdr3_nt: TGCGCCAGCGAATCGGGGTACAATGAGCAGTTCTTC; cdr3_aa: CASESGYNEQFF; d_call: .; v_call: TRBV10-2; clone_size: once; j_call: TRBJ2-1
cdr3_nt: TGTGCCAGCAGTTTTCGGGGGGGGTCTATACGAGCAGATACGCAGTATTTT; cdr3_aa: CASSFRGGSIRADTQYF; d_call: TRBD2; v_call: TRBV28; clone_size: few; j_call: TRBJ2-3
cdr3_nt: TGTGCCAGCAGCTTGATAATGGACAGGGACAAAAAAGCTTTCTTT; cdr3_aa: CASSLIMDRDKKAFF; d_call: TRBD1; v_call: TRBV13; clone_size: once; j_call: TRBJ1-1
cdr3_nt: TGCGCCAGCAGCTTGAATAGCCTGAACACTGAAGCTTTCTTT; cdr3_aa: CASSLNSLNTEAFF; d_call: .; v_call: TRBV5-1; clone_size: .; j_call: TRBJ1-1
cdr3_nt: TGTGCCAGTAGTAATCAGGGGGGCAATCAGCCCCAGCATTTT; cdr3_aa: CASSNQGGNQPQHF; d_call: TRBD1; v_call: TRBV19; clone_size: .; j_call: TRBJ1-5
cdr3_nt: TGTGCCAGCAGCGTGACGACTAGCTCCAGGGAGACCCAGTACTTC; cdr3_aa: CASSVTTSSRETQYF; d_call: TRBD2; v_call: TRBV7-8; clone_size: .; j_call: TRBJ2-5
cdr3_nt: TGTGCCAGTAGTATCAACGGAGATACGCAGTATTTT; cdr3_aa: CASSINGDTQYF; d_call: .; v_call: TRBV19; clone_size: .; j_call: TRBJ2-3
cdr3_nt: TGTGCCAGTACAACAGGGCCTACTGAAGCTTTCTTT; cdr3_aa: CASTTGPTEAFF; d_call: .; v_call: TRBV28; clone_size: .; j_call: TRBJ1-1
cdr3_nt: TGTGCCAGCAGCTCCCCCCAAGCGGAATTGAACACCGGGGAGCTGTTTTTT; cdr3_aa: CASSSPQAELNTGELFF; d_call: .; v_call: TRBV11-2; clone_size: .; j_call: TRBJ2-2
cdr3_nt: TGTGCCAGCAGCCCCGCGGATTCCTACAATGAGCAGTTCTTC; cdr3_aa: CASSPADSYNEQFF; d_call: .; v_call: TRBV11-3; clone_size: few; j_call: TRBJ2-1
cdr3_nt: TGTGCCAGCAGATCCTCAGGGGGGTGGGTGAACACTGAAGCTTTCTTT; cdr3_aa: CASRSSGGWVNTEAFF; d_call: TRBD1; v_call: TRBV2; clone_size: once; j_call: TRBJ1-1
cdr3_nt: TGTGCCAGCAGAACCTATAGCGCTATCGGGGAGCTGTTTTTT; cdr3_aa: CASRTYSAIGELFF; d_call: .; v_call: TRBV27; clone_size: .; j_call: TRBJ2-2
cdr3_nt: TGTGCCAGTAGAAGGGTCCCAGGACTAGCGATCGATGAGCAGTTCTTC; cdr3_aa: CASRRVPGLAIDEQFF; d_call: TRBD2; v_call: TRBV19; clone_size: once; j_call: TRBJ2-1